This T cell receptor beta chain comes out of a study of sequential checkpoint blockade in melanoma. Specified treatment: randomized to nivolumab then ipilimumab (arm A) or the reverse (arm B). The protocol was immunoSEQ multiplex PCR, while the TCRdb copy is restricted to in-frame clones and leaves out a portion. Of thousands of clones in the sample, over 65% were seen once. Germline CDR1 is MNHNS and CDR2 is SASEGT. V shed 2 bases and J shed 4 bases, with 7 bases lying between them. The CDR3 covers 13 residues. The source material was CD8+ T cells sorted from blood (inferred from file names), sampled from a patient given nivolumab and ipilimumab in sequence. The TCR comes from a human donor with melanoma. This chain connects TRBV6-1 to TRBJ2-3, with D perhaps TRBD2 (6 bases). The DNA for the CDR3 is TGTGCCAGCAGTGAATCGGGGGCAGATACGCAGTATTTT. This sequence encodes CASSESGADTQYF.